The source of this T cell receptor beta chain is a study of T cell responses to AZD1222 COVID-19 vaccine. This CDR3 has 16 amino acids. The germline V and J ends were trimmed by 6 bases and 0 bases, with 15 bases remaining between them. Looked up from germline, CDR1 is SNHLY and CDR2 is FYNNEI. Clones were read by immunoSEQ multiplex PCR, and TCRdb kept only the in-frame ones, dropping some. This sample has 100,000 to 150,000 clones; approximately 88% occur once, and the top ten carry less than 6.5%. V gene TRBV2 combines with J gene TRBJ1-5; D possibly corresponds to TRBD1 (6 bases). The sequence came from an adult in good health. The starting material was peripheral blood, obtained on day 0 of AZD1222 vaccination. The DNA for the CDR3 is TGTGCCAGCAGCACATCGGGGGGCCATAGCAATCAGCCCCAGCATTTT. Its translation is CASSTSGGHSNQPQHF.